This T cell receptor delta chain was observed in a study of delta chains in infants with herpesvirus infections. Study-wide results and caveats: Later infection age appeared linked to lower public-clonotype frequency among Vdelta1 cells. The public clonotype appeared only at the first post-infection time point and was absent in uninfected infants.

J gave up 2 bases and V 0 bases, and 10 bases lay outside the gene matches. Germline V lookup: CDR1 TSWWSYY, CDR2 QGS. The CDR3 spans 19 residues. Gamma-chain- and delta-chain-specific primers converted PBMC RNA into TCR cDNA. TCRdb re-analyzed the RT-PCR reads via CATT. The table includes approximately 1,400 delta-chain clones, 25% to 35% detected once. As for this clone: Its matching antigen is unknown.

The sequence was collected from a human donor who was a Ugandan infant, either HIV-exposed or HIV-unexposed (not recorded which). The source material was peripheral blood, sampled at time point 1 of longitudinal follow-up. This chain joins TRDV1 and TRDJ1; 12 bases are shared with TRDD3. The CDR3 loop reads CALGELSWKLGDTTDKLIF. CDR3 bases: TGTGCTCTTGGGGAACTTTCCTGGAAACTGGGGGATACTACCGATAAACTCATCTTT.